This T cell receptor beta chain appears in the sequencing data of a study of CD8 T cells in Susac syndrome. Random hexamers were used to reverse transcribe 0.5 to 1 ug of RNA. MiXCR, applied by TCRdb to the immunoSEQ multiplex PCR reads, yields one record per CDR3 protein. The sample holds 150,000 to 200,000 distinct CDR3 sequences, approximately 94% seen once. V was cut by 5 bases and J by 6 bases, with 15 bases left in between. The germline V gene encodes CDR1 SEHNR and CDR2 FQNEAQ (reference sequence). CDR3 size: 14 residues. This chain joins TRBV7-9 and TRBJ2-3, with TRBD2 as a possible D gene (5 bases). The TCR was taken from a human donor with multiple sclerosis. Specimen: CD4+ T cells from PBMCs. CDR3 sequence reads: CASSPRALQDTQYF. Written as DNA, the CDR3 is TGTGCCAGCAGCCCGAGGGCCCTACAGGATACGCAGTATTTT.